One sample yielded the 6 T cell receptor beta chains listed below, sequenced in a study of CD8 T cells in Susac syndrome. A quantity of about 0.5 to 1 ug RNA underwent reverse transcription using random hexamers. In TCRdb, the immunoSEQ multiplex PCR reads were re-called with MiXCR into one record per CDR3 protein. This repertoire shows 200,000 to 250,000 distinct CDR3 sequences, 85% to 95% found once; its top ten account for approximately 0.15%. The sequenced sample was CD4+ T cells from PBMCs. These receptors originate from a human donor with Susac syndrome.

The table lists this clonotype with a count of one. V gene TRBV2 combines with J gene TRBJ1-2; D uncertain. This CDR3 is built from 12 residues. Germline loops: CDR1 SNHLY, CDR2 FYNNEI. V lost 11 bases to trimming and J lost 4 bases, with 14 bases between them. This chain's CDR3 is CALNRELYGYTF. The DNA for the CDR3 is TGTGCCCTGAACCGGGAGCTCTATGGCTACACCTTC.

This clonotype has only one observation. This chain uses TRBV20-1 with TRBJ1-5, with D maybe TRBD1 (6 bases). CDR1 and CDR2 from the germline V gene are DFQATT and SNEGSKA (reference sequence). Trimming removed 3 bases at V and 0 bases at J, with 12 bases between. This CDR3 region has 15 residues. The DNA for the CDR3 is TGCAGTGCTAGCAGGACAGCTACTAGCAATCAGCCCCAGCATTTT. Its translation: CSASRTATSNQPQHF.

This clonotype was found once. The chain combines TRBV4-3 with TRBJ2-3; 7 nucleotides agree with TRBD2. This CDR3 comprises 18 residues. Trimming at V came to 4 bases and at J to 1 base, leaving 14 bases not matched to a gene. Germline V gene lookup returns CDR1 LGHNA and CDR2 YSLEER. The CDR3 DNA reads as TGCGCCAGCAGCCTCAACCGCCGAGCGGGGCAGGGCACAGATACGCAGTATTTT. This encodes CASSLNRRAGQGTDTQYF.

V is TRBV4-1 and J is TRBJ2-1, with D perhaps matching TRBD1 (6 bases). The V gene lost 0 bases and the J gene lost 6 bases, with 24 bases spanning the gap. Germline V lookup: CDR1 MGHRA, CDR2 YSYEKL. CDR3 length: 19 amino acids. The DNA for the CDR3 is TGCGCCAGCAGCCAAGAGCGTCGACAGGTCGGCTCGGGCCCCAATGAGCAGTTCTTC. Translating it yields CASSQERRQVGSGPNEQFF.

V usage is TRBV19 and J usage is TRBJ1-1; TRBD1 matches at 8 bases. Trimming took 9 bases from V and 4 from J; bases not matched to a gene: 4. CDR1 and CDR2 from the germline V gene are LNHDA and SQIVND (reference sequence). This CDR3 contains 12 residues. The CDR3 DNA sequence: TGTGCCAGCTCAGGGGGCTTCACTGAAGCTTTCTTT. It yields the protein CASSGGFTEAFF.

V is TRBV7-9 and J is TRBJ2-5, with TRBD1 matching 9 bases. V was clipped by 6 bases and J by 3 bases; unmatched bases: 5. The CDR3 runs to 14 residues. Germline CDR1 reads SEHNR; CDR2 reads FQNEAQ (reference sequence). The CDR3 sequence: CASSQQGAEETQYF. Here the CDR3 DNA reads TGTGCCAGCAGTCAACAGGGGGCAGAAGAGACCCAGTACTTC.